A single sample gave rise to the 4 T cell receptor beta chains below, sequenced in a study of blood T cell repertoires in COVID-19. Sequencing used immunoSEQ multiplex PCR; TCRdb keeps in-frame clones, though not all of them. The sample yields over 150,000 clones, approximately 80% seen once. The sequencing input was peripheral blood. The receptors originated from a woman older than 75 with acute or convalescent COVID-19.

The chain couples TRBV19 to TRBJ1-5; D not resolved. The CDR3 is made up of 18 amino acids. V was cut by 7 bases and J by 3 bases, with 25 bases left in between. Germline V gene sequence: CDR1 LNHDA, CDR2 SQIVND (reference sequence). CDR3: CASTQQLATSSHNQPQHF. In DNA, the CDR3 is TGTGCCAGTACACAGCAATTGGCGACCTCCTCTCACAATCAGCCCCAGCATTTT.

The chain's CDR3 is CSASEGQGFGKLFF. CDR3 nucleotides: TGCAGTGCTAGTGAGGGACAGGGTTTTGGAAAACTGTTTTTT. The chain employs TRBV20-1 and TRBJ1-4, with 9 bases fitting TRBD1. Germline loops: CDR1 DFQATT, CDR2 SNEGSKA (reference sequence). V lost 3 bases to trimming and J lost 10 bases; unmatched junction nucleotides: 9. The CDR3 sequence is 14 residues long.

The chain uses TRBV7-9 and TRBJ2-1; TRBD1 might be the D (5 bases). This CDR3 is built from 14 residues. V gave up 0 bases and J gave up 5 bases, with 8 bases separating them. CDR1 is SEHNR, CDR2 FQNEAQ, per germline (reference sequence). The chain's CDR3 is CASSLAGQNNEQFF. CDR3 sequence (DNA): TGTGCCAGCAGCTTAGCGGGGCAGAACAATGAGCAGTTCTTC.

The V call is TRBV5-1, the J call TRBJ1-1, with unresolved D. Germline V gene sequence: CDR1 SGHRS, CDR2 YFSETQ. The germline V and J ends were trimmed by 0 bases and 1 base, with 13 bases remaining between them. CDR3 length: 16 residues. CDR3 coding DNA: TGCGCCAGCAGCTTGGCCTCCTCACCTAGGAACACTGAAGCTTTCTTT. Translation: CASSLASSPRNTEAFF.